This T cell receptor beta chain was found in a study of blood T cell repertoires in COVID-19. Study details: From the United States, Italy and Spain came samples of acute and convalescent COVID-19. Sources were T cells, B-cell-depleted T cells, or PBMCs; the material itself was cDNA or gDNA.

Original data processing: Reference gene primer amplification yielded estimated nucleated cell counts. Profiling relied on immunoSEQ multiplex PCR, and the TCRdb table lists in-frame clones only, not all of them. The V and J calls and clone size come from that table; D and trimming were worked out from the DNA. The data contain some 200,000 clones, around four fifths of them singletons. In germline, CDR1 is SQVTM, CDR2 ANQGSEA. Trimming removed 7 bases from V and 4 bases from J; junction bases left unmatched: 18. CDR3 length: 16 residues. This TCR was sampled from a man aged 60 to 69 with COVID-19, enrolled during active disease. The rearrangement joins TRBV29-1 to TRBJ2-7; TRBD1 aligns across 8 bases. The sequencing sample was made of peripheral blood. The chain's CDR3 is CSAFYRDRYHNYEQYF. In DNA, the CDR3 is TGCAGCGCCTTCTACAGGGACAGGTATCATAATTACGAGCAGTACTTC.